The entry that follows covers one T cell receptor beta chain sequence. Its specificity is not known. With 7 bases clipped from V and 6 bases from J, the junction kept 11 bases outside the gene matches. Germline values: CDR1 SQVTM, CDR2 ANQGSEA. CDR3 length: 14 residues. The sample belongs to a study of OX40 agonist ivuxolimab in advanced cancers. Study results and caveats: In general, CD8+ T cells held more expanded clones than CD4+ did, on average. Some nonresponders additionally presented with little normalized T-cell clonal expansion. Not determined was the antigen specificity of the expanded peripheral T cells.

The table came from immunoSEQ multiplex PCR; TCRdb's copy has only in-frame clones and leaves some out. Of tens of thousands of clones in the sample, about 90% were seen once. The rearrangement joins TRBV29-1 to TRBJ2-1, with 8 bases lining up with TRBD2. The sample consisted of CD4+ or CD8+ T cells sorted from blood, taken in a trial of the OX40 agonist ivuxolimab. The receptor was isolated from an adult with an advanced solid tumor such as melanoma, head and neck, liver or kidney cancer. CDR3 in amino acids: CSALGLAGINEQFF. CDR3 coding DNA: TGCAGCGCCTTGGGGCTAGCGGGTATCAATGAGCAGTTCTTC.